This T cell receptor (beta chain) emerged from a study of human T cells and chemical hapten exposure. Individual cDNA molecules each carried unique molecular identifiers attached by the library. TCRdb processed the RACE reads anew with MiXCR; each CDR3 protein has one entry. The table has 330,000 or so distinct CDR3 sequences, around 6% seen once. Time point defined: patch test 2, 6 weeks after DPC sensitization. The treatment here: therapeutic diphenylcyclopropenone sensitization with weekly scalp DPC. Germline lookup yields CDR1 MNHEY and CDR2 SMNVEV (reference sequence). The CDR3 extends over 17 amino acids. V shed 5 bases and J shed 4 bases, with 23 bases lying between them. This clonotype occurred many times.

The sample here was whole blood, taken in connection with sensitization to the hapten diphenylcyclopropenone (DPC). The gene calls are TRBV27 and TRBJ1-2; D possibly corresponds to TRBD1 (6 bases). The sequence was obtained from a young woman with alopecia areata. Some clones in this sample may be carry-over from other donors' samples. The DNA of the CDR3 is TGTGCCAGCAGTCCTATCGGGGGCCGACCCCTTTCCTATGGCTACACCTTC. Protein product: CASSPIGGRPLSYGYTF.